This T cell receptor beta chain was identified in a study of blood T cell repertoires in COVID-19. The overall study: PBMCs, B-cell-depleted T cells, or T cells were the source of the cDNA or gDNA that made up the material.

Original processing notes: Quantification of nucleated cells was approximated via reference gene primer amplification. Repertoires were generated with immunoSEQ multiplex PCR, while TCRdb's copy carries only in-frame clones and drops some. V, J and clone size reflect that table, while D and trimming were determined from the DNA. Counted here are some 200,000 clones, 65% to 85% occurring once; the ten biggest clones make up 9.5% to 15%. Material: peripheral blood. This TCR derives from a human donor in a cohort sampled during active COVID-19.

DNA of the CDR3: TGTGCCAGCAGCAAGGGGGCAGTTCAGTACTTC. This gives the protein CASSKGAVQYF. The chain has TRBV12-3 or TRBV12-4 and TRBJ2-4; 7 bases fit TRBD1. This CDR3 spans 11 amino acids. The V gene end was trimmed by 6 bases and the J gene end by 11 bases; junction bases not matched to a gene: 4.